The sequence of this TCR beta chain was determined in a study of cytomegalovirus exposure and HLA in healthy donors. Study-wide results and caveats: In vitro work confirmed that a few CMV-associated chains recognize CMV antigens.

This CDR3 comprises 17 residues. In germline, CDR1 is SGDLS, CDR2 YYNGEE. Trimming shortened V by 1 base and J by 0 bases, and 15 bases separated the two germline ends. It was with 60 Vbeta and 13 Jbeta primers that the PCR ran. Produced via immunoSEQ multiplex PCR; TCRdb's table is partial and in-frame only. The sample lists 180,000 or so clones, around 76% seen once, with 1.5% in the top ten. Note on this clone: Antigen: not known.

The V gene is TRBV9, the J gene TRBJ2-3; maybe TRBD2 (5 bases). The receptor's source is a man aged 40-49 years in good health and CMV-seronegative. Material: PBMCs. The CDR3, as DNA: TGTGCCAGCAGCGTATTGTCGGGATCCCACAGCACAGATACGCAGTATTTT. Its translation is CASSVLSGSHSTDTQYF.